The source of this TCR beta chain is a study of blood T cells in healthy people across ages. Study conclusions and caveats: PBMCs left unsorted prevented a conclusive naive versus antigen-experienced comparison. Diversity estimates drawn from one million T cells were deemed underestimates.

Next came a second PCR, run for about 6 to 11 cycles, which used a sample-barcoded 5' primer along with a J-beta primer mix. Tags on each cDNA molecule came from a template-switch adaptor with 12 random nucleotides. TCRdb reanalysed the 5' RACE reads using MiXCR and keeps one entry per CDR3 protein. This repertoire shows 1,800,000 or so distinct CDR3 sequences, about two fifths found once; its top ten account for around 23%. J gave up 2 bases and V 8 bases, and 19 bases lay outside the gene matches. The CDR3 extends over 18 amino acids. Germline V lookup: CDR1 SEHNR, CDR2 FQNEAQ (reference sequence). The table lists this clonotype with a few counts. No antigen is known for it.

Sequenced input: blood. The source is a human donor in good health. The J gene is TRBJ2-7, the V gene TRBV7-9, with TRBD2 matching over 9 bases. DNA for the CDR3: TGTGCCAGCGCCAATGGCTGGGCGGGGGGGCAGAGTCCCTACGAGCAGTACTTC. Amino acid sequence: CASANGWAGGQSPYEQYF. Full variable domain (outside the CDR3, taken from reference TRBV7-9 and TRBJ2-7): DTGVSQNPRHKITKRGQNVTFRCDPISEHNRLYWYRQTLGQGPEFLTYFQNEAQLEKSRLLSDRFSAERPKGSFSTLEIQRTEQGDSAMYLCASANGWAGGQSPYEQYFGPGTRLTVT.